The next 22 T cell receptor beta chains were all read from a single sample in a study of CD8 T cells in Susac syndrome (dated by TCRdb to between 2018 and 2020). Library preparation employed the immunoSEQ multiplex PCR assay. RNA was extracted using the RNeasy kit, and 0.5 to 1 microgram was reverse transcribed with random hexamers. In-frame beta chains were kept once TCRdb had trimmed the public reads at Q25 with fastp and called clones with MiXCR. Each CDR3 protein gets just one entry, which takes the most common genes and DNA from the rows behind it. The sample includes 240,000 or so distinct CDR3 sequences, with about 96% observed a single time. The ten largest clones capture approximately 0.1% of the sample. The sequenced material came from CD4+ T cells from PBMCs. Every receptor here comes from a human donor with Susac syndrome.

J is TRBJ1-2 and V is TRBV20-1, with TRBD1 matching 8 bases. CDR3 length: 15 amino acids. V lost 1 base and J lost 3; bases outside the gene matches: 7. CDR1 is DFQATT, CDR2 SNEGSKA, per germline (reference sequence). Written as DNA, the CDR3 is TGCAGTGCTAGAGGCCCACAGGGGGTATACTATGGCTACACCTTC. This codes for CSARGPQGVYYGYTF.

J is TRBJ2-7 and V is TRBV30; D call uncertain. CDR1 and CDR2 (germline): GTSNPN, SVGIG (reference sequence). V was clipped by 3 bases and J by 6 bases, with 12 bases between them. The length of the CDR3 is 12 residues. CDR3 sequence: CAWSQTLAEQYF. The CDR3 nucleotides are TGTGCCTGGAGCCAAACCTTGGCCGAGCAGTACTTC.

The chain has TRBV15 and TRBJ1-5; 7 bases align to TRBD1. After removal of 2 bases from V and 7 bases from J, the junction contained 5 bases not matched to a gene. Germline V gene lookup returns CDR1 LNHNV and CDR2 YYDKDF (reference sequence). The CDR3 consists of 14 residues. CDR3 loop: CATSRTGVTQPQHF. The CDR3 DNA follows: TGTGCCACCAGCAGAACAGGGGTAACACAGCCCCAGCATTTT.

This clonotype was detected only once. The chain has TRBV4-2 and TRBJ1-2; TRBD1 matches 8 bases. Germline CDR1 reads LGHNA; CDR2 reads YNFKEQ. This CDR3 region has 15 residues. The ends lost 4 bases at V and 4 bases at J; junction bases unmatched: 8. In nucleotides, the CDR3 is TGTGCCAGCAGCCTACGGGGACAGGACCTCTATGGCTACACCTTC. Translating gives CASSLRGQDLYGYTF.

This clonotype was seen just once. The CDR3 bases are TGTGCCTGGAGGAGGGGGTCCTACAATGAGCAGTTCTTC. It specifies CAWRRGSYNEQFF. V and J are TRBV30 and TRBJ2-1; D is perhaps TRBD1 (6 bases). In germline, CDR1 is GTSNPN, CDR2 SVGIG (reference sequence). This CDR3 comprises 13 residues. Between the trimmed V and J ends, which lost 3 bases and 1 base, there was a span of 7 bases.

The rearrangement joins TRBV11-2 to TRBJ1-1; D uncertain. This CDR3 comprises 12 residues. Trimming removed 5 bases at V and 11 bases at J, with 15 bases between. Germline lookup yields CDR1 SGHAT and CDR2 FQNNGV. The CDR3 DNA follows: TGTGCCAGCAGCCTACCTCCACCGCGGGCTTTCTTT. Translation gives CASSLPPPRAFF.

The chain has TRBV25-1 and TRBJ1-2; D gene unclear. Germline-derived CDR1 and CDR2 are MGHDK and SYGVNS. The CDR3 contains 11 residues. Between the trimmed V and J ends, which lost 6 bases and 3 bases, there was a span of 5 bases. CDR3 loop: CASREDYGYTF. CDR3 DNA: TGTGCCAGCAGAGAGGACTATGGCTACACCTTC.

This sequence joins TRBV20-1 and TRBJ2-1, with D maybe TRBD2 (6 bases). The CDR3 runs to 16 residues. V lost 6 bases and J 4 bases, leaving 22 bases between the germline ends. Germline V gives CDR1 DFQATT, CDR2 SNEGSKA (reference sequence). CDR3 in amino acids: CSAPKQRRDLYNEQFF. The CDR3 nucleotides read TGCAGTGCCCCAAAGCAGAGGCGGGACCTATACAATGAGCAGTTCTTC.

The CDR3 spells CAWRPWGRDGEKLFF. DNA of the CDR3: TGTGCCTGGAGACCCTGGGGCAGGGACGGCGAAAAACTGTTTTTT. V usage is TRBV30 and J usage is TRBJ1-4; D may be TRBD1 (5 bases). The CDR3 has 15 residues. The germline CDR1 and CDR2 sequences are GTSNPN and SVGIG (reference sequence). Trimming shortened V by 3 bases and J by 8 bases, and 19 bases separated the two germline ends.

The V gene is TRBV9, the J gene TRBJ2-2; no firm D call. The CDR3 is 12 amino acids. Germline loops: CDR1 SGDLS, CDR2 YYNGEE. V was pared by 4 bases and J by 5 bases, with 6 bases between. CDR3 DNA: TGTGCCAGCAGCTTACGTACCGGGGAGCTGTTTTTT. It is translated as CASSLRTGELFF. The full variable domain, rest sourced from reference TRBV9 and TRBJ2-2, is DSGVTQTPKHLITATGQRVTLRCSPRSGDLSVYWYQQSLDQGLQFLIQYYNGEERAKGNILERFSAQQFPDLHSELNLSSLELGDSALYFCASSLRTGELFFGEGSRLTVL.

The sample holds one count of this clonotype. The chain joins TRBV27 to TRBJ2-7; 11 positions match TRBD1. This CDR3 is 14 amino acids long. Germline CDR1 and CDR2: MNHEY and SMNVEV (reference sequence). V lost 7 bases and J lost 5; bases outside the gene matches: 7. CDR3 nucleotide sequence: TGTGCCAGCAAACCCGGGACAGGGGGGAACGAGCAGTACTTC. This encodes CASKPGTGGNEQYF.

The V and J genes are TRBV20-1 and TRBJ2-1; no firm D call. This CDR3 spans 13 amino acids. V lost 4 bases, J lost 5 bases, and 12 bases lay in between. CDR1 is DFQATT, CDR2 SNEGSKA, per germline (reference sequence). CDR3 sequence reads: CSAIRAGNNEQFF. The CDR3 DNA reads as TGCAGTGCTATCCGGGCCGGCAACAATGAGCAGTTCTTC.

The chain is built from TRBV28 and TRBJ1-2; D is unclear. This CDR3 has 14 residues. Trimming left V 2 bases short and J 8 bases short, with 15 bases between. Germline values: CDR1 MDHEN, CDR2 SYDVKM. In nucleotides, the CDR3 is TGTGCCAGCAGTTTAGAAGTGGTCGTTGAAGGCTACACCTTC. Its protein product is CASSLEVVVEGYTF.

This chain connects TRBV19 to TRBJ2-7, with unresolved D. The CDR3 sequence is 14 residues long. The ends were cut back, 5 bases at V and 5 bases at J, with 16 bases in the middle. Germline-derived CDR1 and CDR2 are LNHDA and SQIVND (reference sequence). The CDR3 region has the DNA TGTGCCAGTAGTCCAAGGCCCTCTGGCCACGAGCAGTACTTC. This codes for CASSPRPSGHEQYF.

This clonotype was seen once. The chain recombines TRBV30 with TRBJ2-5; 7 bases fit TRBD1. V lost 6 bases and J lost 2; bases outside the gene matches: 6. The CDR3 is 13 residues long. The germline gives CDR1 GTSNPN, CDR2 SVGIG (reference sequence). In nucleotides, the CDR3 is TGTGCCTGCTCCGGGACAGAGCAAGAGACCCAGTACTTC. Protein product: CACSGTEQETQYF.

The chain uses TRBV30 and TRBJ2-3; TRBD2 agrees at 10 bases. The J segment lost 1 base and the V segment lost 0 bases, leaving 10 bases of the junction unmatched. The CDR3 has 18 amino acids. CDR1 GTSNPN and CDR2 SVGIG come from the germline V gene (reference sequence). The CDR3 protein is CAWSVVFQGLAGTDTQYF. For the CDR3, the DNA is TGTGCCTGGAGTGTGGTCTTTCAAGGACTAGCGGGCACAGATACGCAGTATTTT.

The chain is built from TRBV7-2 and TRBJ1-1; unclear D gene. Germline V gene data show CDR1 as SGHTA and CDR2 as FQGNSA. This CDR3 region has 12 residues. V was shortened by 4 bases and J by 3 bases, with 6 bases between the two germline ends. CDR3 region: CASSSFYTEAFF. CDR3 DNA sequence: TGTGCCAGCAGCTCATTTTACACTGAAGCTTTCTTT.

This clonotype was counted once. The rearrangement links TRBV4-2 to TRBJ2-7, with D unresolved. V lost 0 bases, J lost 7 bases, and 7 bases lay in between. The CDR3 spans 12 residues. Per the germline V gene, CDR1 is LGHNA and CDR2 is YNFKEQ. CDR3 in amino acids: CASSQETSEQYF. CDR3 sequence (DNA): TGTGCCAGCAGCCAAGAAACTTCGGAGCAGTACTTC.

The V and J genes are TRBV3-1 and TRBJ1-3; D not certain. CDR3 length: 15 residues. V was shortened by 1 base and J by 4 bases, with 11 bases between the two germline ends. Germline V gives CDR1 LGHDT, CDR2 YNNKEL (reference sequence). The CDR3 loop reads CASSQGRQAGNTIYF. CDR3 nucleotides: TGTGCCAGCAGCCAAGGGCGGCAAGCCGGAAACACCATATATTTT.

The chain couples TRBV4-1 to TRBJ1-1, with D perhaps matching TRBD1 (5 bases). The CDR3 loop spans 17 amino acids. Trimming stripped 3 bases from V and 2 bases from J, with 19 bases between. Germline V lookup: CDR1 MGHRA, CDR2 YSYEKL. The CDR3 reads CASSQEPQGAANTEAFF. The CDR3 bases are TGCGCCAGCAGCCAGGAACCCCAAGGGGCCGCCAACACTGAAGCTTTCTTT.

This sequence joins TRBV29-1 and TRBJ2-7; 7 nucleotides line up with TRBD2. V lost 4 bases and J lost 7; bases outside the gene matches: 16. Germline V CDR1 and CDR2: SQVTM, ANQGSEA. The CDR3 sequence is 15 residues long. The DNA for the CDR3 is TGCAGCGTTGGAAAAGTAGCGGGCCGGCCGGGGGAGCAGTACTTC. The encoded protein is CSVGKVAGRPGEQYF.

The chain links TRBV7-9 to TRBJ2-1; 8 positions match TRBD2. The germline CDR1 and CDR2 sequences are SEHNR and FQNEAQ (reference sequence). V lost 6 bases to trimming and J lost 4 bases; unmatched junction nucleotides: 8. The CDR3 extends over 15 amino acids. The CDR3 sequence is CASSPAGGLYNEQFF. The CDR3, as DNA: TGTGCCAGCAGTCCGGCGGGAGGTCTTTACAATGAGCAGTTCTTC.